Shown below are 17 T cell receptor beta chains from a single sample sequenced in a study of OX40 agonist ivuxolimab in advanced cancers. Repertoires were generated with immunoSEQ multiplex PCR, while TCRdb's copy carries only in-frame clones and drops some. The sample includes around 61,000 clones, 82% of them seen just once. The sequencing used CD4+ or CD8+ T cells sorted from blood, collected in a trial of the OX40 agonist ivuxolimab. Receptors originate from an adult with an advanced solid tumor such as melanoma, head and neck, liver or kidney cancer.

The CDR3: CAWSVLGAHGYTF. In DNA form, the CDR3 reads TGTGCCTGGAGTGTACTGGGAGCCCATGGCTACACCTTC. This chain connects TRBV30 to TRBJ1-2; D not resolved. Trimming left V 0 bases short and J 6 bases short, with 11 bases between. The germline gives CDR1 GTSNPN, CDR2 SVGIG (reference sequence). The CDR3 loop spans 13 amino acids.

This clone was seen just once. This chain links TRBV19 with TRBJ2-7; TRBD2 aligns across 13 bases. The V gene end was trimmed by 5 bases and the J gene end by 3 bases; junction bases not matched to a gene: 1. This CDR3 spans 14 amino acids. Germline CDR1 reads LNHDA; CDR2 reads SQIVND (reference sequence). CDR3 in amino acids: CASSWTSGSYEQYF. Written as DNA, the CDR3 is TGTGCCAGTAGTTGGACTAGCGGGAGCTACGAGCAGTACTTC. Filled out from reference TRBV19 and TRBJ2-7, the complete variable domain reads DGGITQSPKYLFRKEGQNVTLSCEQNLNHDAMYWYRQDPGQGLRLIYYSQIVNDFQKGDIAEGYSVSREKKESFPLTVTSAQKNPTAFYLCASSWTSGSYEQYFGPGTRLTVT.

The chain is built from TRBV5-1 and TRBJ1-6; 9 bases align to TRBD1. The CDR3 has 15 amino acids. J gave up 5 bases and V 3 bases, and 3 bases lay outside the gene matches. Germline V gene sequence: CDR1 SGHRS, CDR2 YFSETQ. CDR3 DNA sequence: TGCGCCAGCAGCTCACAGGGGGCCGATAATTCACCCCTCCACTTT. It translates to CASSSQGADNSPLHF.

The chain couples TRBV4-2 to TRBJ1-4; possible D gene TRBD1, 6 bases. CDR3 length equals 17 residues. V lost 0 bases and J lost 0, with 11 bases in between. Per germline, CDR1 LGHNA and CDR2 YNFKEQ. CDR3 residues: CASSQDEGHPTNEKLFF. DNA for the CDR3: TGTGCCAGCAGCCAAGATGAGGGACACCCAACTAATGAAAAACTGTTTTTT.

The chain carries TRBV18 and TRBJ2-3; 8 bases match TRBD1. Looked up from germline, CDR1 is KGHSH and CDR2 is LQKENI. The CDR3 sequence is 17 residues long. V shed 0 bases and J 2 bases; nucleotides not matched to a gene: 7. CDR3 nucleotide sequence: TGTGCCAGCTCACCACCCACGACAGGGGCATTCACAGATACGCAGTATTTT. Its translation is CASSPPTTGAFTDTQYF.

This rearrangement joins TRBV2 to TRBJ1-1; no reliable D call. The CDR3 runs 13 residues. Per germline, CDR1 SNHLY and CDR2 FYNNEI. Trimming pared 6 bases from V and 1 base from J, leaving 9 bases between. The CDR3 DNA follows: TGTGCCAGCAGAGTTTATCAGAACACTGAAGCTTTCTTT. Translation: CASRVYQNTEAFF.

The chain uses TRBV5-6 and TRBJ2-5; unclear D gene. Per the germline V gene, CDR1 is SGHDT and CDR2 is YYEEEE. The V end was cut by 4 bases, the J end by 4 bases, with 11 bases between. This CDR3 has 13 amino acids. The CDR3: CASSPGRRETQYF. CDR3 nucleotides: TGTGCCAGCAGCCCCGGGCGGAGAGAGACCCAGTACTTC. Supplemented by reference TRBV5-6 and TRBJ2-5, the full variable domain reads DAGVTQSPTHLIKTRGQQVTLRCSPKSGHDTVSWYQQALGQGPQFIFQYYEEEERQRGNFPDRFSGHQFPNYSSELNVNALLLGDSALYLCASSPGRRETQYFGPGTRLLVL.

J is TRBJ2-5 and V is TRBV15; perhaps TRBD2 as D (6 bases). The V end lost 4 bases, the J end lost 2 bases, and 11 bases lay between the germline ends. The length of the CDR3 is 14 residues. CDR1 is LNHNV, CDR2 YYDKDF, per germline (reference sequence). CDR3: CATSKGTPQETQYF. Here the CDR3 DNA reads TGTGCCACCAGCAAGGGGACTCCGCAAGAGACCCAGTACTTC.

The V gene is TRBV9, the J gene TRBJ2-3; D may correspond to TRBD1 or TRBD2 (6 bases each). Germline V gene data show CDR1 as SGDLS and CDR2 as YYNGEE. V lost 0 bases and J lost 6, with 17 bases in between. There are 16 residues in the CDR3. This chain's CDR3 is CASSVGRGGQGDTQYF. The CDR3 DNA reads as TGTGCCAGCAGCGTAGGACGAGGGGGGCAGGGGGATACGCAGTATTTT.

The chain couples TRBV7-2 to TRBJ2-7, with 7 bases identical to TRBD1. Unmatched junction bases numbered 7, after V lost 5 bases and J lost 3 bases. The CDR3 spans 14 residues. From germline, CDR1 is SGHTA and CDR2 FQGNSA. The CDR3 loop is CASSPTRTGYEQYF. DNA for the CDR3: TGTGCCAGCAGCCCCACTAGGACAGGCTACGAGCAGTACTTC.

The chain recombines TRBV2 with TRBJ2-3; 11 nucleotides match TRBD2. Losses at the gene ends were 7 bases for V and 6 bases for J; bases not matched to a gene: 6. CDR3 length equals 14 residues. CDR1 and CDR2 (germline): SNHLY, FYNNEI. The CDR3: CASKASGGWDTQYF. CDR3 DNA sequence: TGTGCCAGCAAGGCTAGCGGGGGGTGGGATACGCAGTATTTT. The whole variable domain, filled in from reference TRBV2 and TRBJ2-3, reads EPEVTQTPSHQVTQMGQEVILRCVPISNHLYFYWYRQILGQKVEFLVSFYNNEISEKSEIFDDQFSVERPDGSNFTLKIRSTKLEDSAMYFCASKASGGWDTQYFGPGTRLTVL.

This rearrangement joins TRBV19 to TRBJ1-4; no definite D call. CDR1 and CDR2 (germline): LNHDA, SQIVND (reference sequence). Between the trimmed V and J ends, which lost 6 bases and 0 bases, there was a span of 8 bases. CDR3 length: 14 amino acids. CDR3 in amino acids: CASSDGATNEKLFF. In DNA, the CDR3 is TGTGCCAGTAGCGACGGTGCAACTAATGAAAAACTGTTTTTT.

This sequence joins TRBV18 and TRBJ2-1, with 8 bases fitting TRBD2. V dropped 6 bases and J dropped 8; count of bases not matched to a gene: 24. CDR3 size: 19 residues. Germline-derived CDR1 and CDR2 are KGHSH and LQKENI. CDR3 DNA sequence: TGTGCCAGCTCGCAGCTATCGCCCTCCCGGGGGTTTAGCGGGGATGAGCAGTTCTTC. This gives the protein CASSQLSPSRGFSGDEQFF.

The chain combines TRBV6-4 with TRBJ2-3; 8 positions match TRBD2. The V gene end was trimmed by 4 bases and the J gene end by 1 base; junction bases not matched to a gene: 1. The CDR3 extends over 14 amino acids. The germline CDR1 and CDR2 sequences are MRHNA and SNTAGT. CDR3 DNA: TGTGCCAGCAGTGTACTAGCGGGCACAGATACGCAGTATTTT. It specifies CASSVLAGTDTQYF.

The V call is TRBV28, the J call TRBJ1-1, with D tentatively TRBD1 (5 bases). Deletions cut 5 bases from V and 7 bases from J, with 14 bases between. The CDR3 spans 13 residues. CDR1 is MDHEN and CDR2 is SYDVKM in the germline V gene. In DNA form, the CDR3 reads TGTGCCAGCAGTCCCCCCCGGGGGGATGAAGCTTTCTTT. This codes for CASSPPRGDEAFF.

The chain combines TRBV19 with TRBJ2-7; D is possibly TRBD1 or TRBD2 (6 bases each). The CDR3 covers 14 residues. From germline, CDR1 is LNHDA and CDR2 SQIVND (reference sequence). V was trimmed by 4 bases and J by 6 bases, leaving 16 bases between them. CDR3 DNA sequence: TGTGCCAGTAGTAAAGGAGGGGGTTCGGGCGAGCAGTACTTC. Translated, it gives CASSKGGGSGEQYF.

V is TRBV5-5 and J is TRBJ1-4; weak D call: TRBD1 (6 bases). Germline CDR1 SGHKS, CDR2 YYEKEE (reference sequence). The CDR3 length is 16 residues. The ends were cut back, 4 bases at V and 0 bases at J, with 13 bases in the middle. CDR3 nucleotides: TGTGCCAGCAGCCGACAGGCCGCCGCAACTAATGAAAAACTGTTTTTT. Translating gives CASSRQAAATNEKLFF.